These 5 T cell receptor beta chains were sequenced from one sample in a study of Graves' ophthalmopathy and Graves' hyperthyroidism. Amplification of TCR beta CDR3 regions used RNA transcripts. The first round was an RT-PCR with HTBI primers, and the second round was a multiplex PCR. Via MiXCR, TCRdb re-called the multiplex PCR reads, giving one row per CDR3 protein. The sample records a few hundred thousand distinct CDR3 sequences, approximately 17% being singletons. The sequencing sample was made of peripheral blood. These receptors were taken from an adult woman with stable Graves' hyperthyroidism.

This clonotype was found many times. This rearrangement joins TRBV7-9 to TRBJ2-7, with D possibly TRBD2 on 6 matching bases. The ends were cut back, 7 bases at V and 3 bases at J, with 16 bases in the middle. Germline V gives CDR1 SEHNR, CDR2 FQNEAQ (reference sequence). This CDR3 has 14 residues. CDR3 sequence: CASTRGEVDYEQYF. The DNA for the CDR3 is TGTGCCAGCACCAGAGGGGAGGTGGACTACGAGCAGTACTTC.

This clonotype was picked up many times. V usage is TRBV6-2 or TRBV6-3 and J usage is TRBJ1-5; D gene unclear. The CDR3 runs 11 residues. CDR1 MNHEY and CDR2 SVGEGT come from the germline V gene. The germline V and J ends were trimmed by 8 bases and 7 bases, with 9 bases remaining between them. DNA of the CDR3: TGTGCCAGCGGCCGGACCCAGCCCCAGCATTTT. Translation gives CASGRTQPQHF.

This clonotype has a handful of counts. The rearrangement joins TRBV12-3 or TRBV12-4 to TRBJ2-3; no clear D gene. CDR3 size: 15 residues. V lost 7 bases to trimming and J lost 0 bases, with 14 bases between them. The CDR3, as DNA: TGTGCCAGCAAAAAATTTTTATCTAGCACAGATACGCAGTATTTT. Amino acid sequence: CASKKFLSSTDTQYF.

The chain uses TRBV6-4 and TRBJ2-5, with D uncertain. The CDR3 covers 14 residues. The ends were cut back, 6 bases at V and 3 bases at J, with 14 bases in the middle. CDR1 is MRHNA, CDR2 SNTAGT, per germline. The CDR3: CASSSHGPKETQYF. CDR3 nucleotides: TGTGCCAGCAGCTCCCATGGGCCTAAAGAGACCCAGTACTTC.

This chain links TRBV15 with TRBJ1-1, with D perhaps matching TRBD1 (5 bases). Trimming cost V 1 base and J 0 bases, with 9 bases left between them. This CDR3 region has 15 residues. CDR1 is LNHNV and CDR2 is YYDKDF in the germline V gene (reference sequence). The CDR3 coding sequence is TGTGCCACCAGCAGAGTAGGGGCTATGAACACTGAAGCTTTCTTT. It codes for CATSRVGAMNTEAFF.